The clone carrying this T cell receptor beta chain has more than one count but fewer than ten. Its antigen is still unknown. This CDR3 is built from 15 residues. Between the trimmed V and J ends, which lost 1 base and 2 bases, there was a span of 12 bases. From germline, CDR1 is SNHLY and CDR2 FYNNEI. This table comes from immunoSEQ multiplex PCR, and its TCRdb copy is limited to in-frame clones, with some not included. The sample contains around 15,000 clones, about 94% of which appear only once. This sample is part of a study of blood T cell dynamics during melanoma immunotherapy. Study information: Patients with metastatic melanoma got pembrolizumab or nivolumab-ipilimumab as first-line care. Regarding the study as a whole: Immune-effector CD8+ cells best matched cell-free DNA CDR3 sequences and were most clonal.

Time point specified: week 3, after first cycle of checkpoint inhibitor. Samples come from before therapy and from week 3 after the first blockade cycle. Patients with prior systemic cancer treatment, concomitant immunosuppressants, or other active malignancies were excluded. Material: effector memory CD8+ T cells from blood, obtained from a patient treated with checkpoint blockade. The source of this sequence is a human donor with melanoma. This rearrangement joins TRBV2 to TRBJ2-7; weak D call: TRBD2 (5 bases). In DNA form, the CDR3 reads TGTGCCAGCAGTGAAGGTTCGGCGGAGGCCTACGAGCAGTACTTC. Translating gives CASSEGSAEAYEQYF.